The 29 T cell receptor beta chains reported below all come from one sample, sequenced in a study of cytomegalovirus exposure and HLA in healthy donors. In the PCR, 60 Vbeta and 13 Jbeta primers were used. Assay: immunoSEQ multiplex PCR; the TCRdb copy retains only in-frame clones and omits some. This table has just under 45,000 clones, roughly half appearing once. The sample comprised PBMCs. All receptors come from a man aged 60 to 69 in good health and CMV-seronegative.

This sequence joins TRBV2 and TRBJ2-1; weak D call: TRBD2 (5 bases). This CDR3 comprises 16 residues. The germline gives CDR1 SNHLY, CDR2 FYNNEI. Trimming took 6 bases from V and 5 from J, leaving 20 bases between them. CDR3 coding DNA: TGTGCCAGCAGAGAGGGCTCTTGGACGGCGGACAATGAGCAGTTCTTC. Translating gives CASREGSWTADNEQFF.

This chain joins TRBV4-1 and TRBJ2-7; 9 bases map to TRBD1. Germline V gene lookup returns CDR1 MGHRA and CDR2 YSYEKL. The V and J ends lost 2 bases and 7 bases, in that order; junction bases with no gene match: 9. This CDR3 contains 15 residues. The CDR3 DNA follows: TGCGCCAGCAGCCAAACCTCCGGGACAGGGTGGGAGCAGTACTTC. Translation gives CASSQTSGTGWEQYF.

This clone was detected a few times. The chain recombines TRBV30 with TRBJ2-3; a weak D match, TRBD2 (6 bases). The CDR3 length is 15 residues. V lost 2 bases and J 1 base, leaving 13 bases between the germline ends. Germline V gene data show CDR1 as GTSNPN and CDR2 as SVGIG (reference sequence). Here the CDR3 DNA reads TGTGCCTGGAGTCCCCTAGCGACTCGCACAGATACGCAGTATTTT. Translated, it gives CAWSPLATRTDTQYF.

This clone was observed a handful of times. This rearrangement joins TRBV6-5 to TRBJ1-2, with D perhaps TRBD1 (5 bases). The germline V gene encodes CDR1 MNHEY and CDR2 SVGAGI. Trimming removed 6 bases from V and 1 base from J, with 9 bases in between. The CDR3 sequence is 13 residues long. CDR3 nucleotide sequence: TGTGCCAGCAGCCTGACAGATAACTATGGCTACACCTTC. The encoded protein is CASSLTDNYGYTF.

This chain connects TRBV15 to TRBJ2-3; 14 nucleotides agree with TRBD2. Germline V gene sequence: CDR1 LNHNV, CDR2 YYDKDF (reference sequence). CDR3 length equals 16 residues. Trimming cost V 1 base and J 7 bases; bases outside gene matches: 4. Written as DNA, the CDR3 is TGTGCCACCAGCAGAGGAGGGACTAGCGGGAGATATACGCAGTATTTT. Encoded protein: CATSRGGTSGRYTQYF.

In DNA form, the CDR3 reads TGTGCCAGCAGCTTGGTTACTAGCGGGAGTACCGGGGAGCTGTTTTTT. This encodes CASSLVTSGSTGELFF. This rearrangement joins TRBV5-4 to TRBJ2-2, with 11 nucleotides matching TRBD2. The CDR3 extends over 16 amino acids. V lost 0 bases to trimming and J lost 5 bases; unmatched junction nucleotides: 3. Germline CDR1 is SGHNT and CDR2 is YYREEE (reference sequence).

This chain joins TRBV19 and TRBJ2-7; perhaps TRBD1 as D (6 bases). This CDR3 is 13 amino acids long. Trimming pared 3 bases from V and 3 bases from J, leaving 9 bases between. From germline, CDR1 is LNHDA and CDR2 SQIVND (reference sequence). CDR3 loop: CASSIRTDYEQYF. In DNA form, the CDR3 reads TGTGCCAGTAGTATCAGGACAGACTACGAGCAGTACTTC.

This clone showed up just once. The J gene is TRBJ1-2, the V gene TRBV29-1; D not certain. The germline gives CDR1 SQVTM, CDR2 ANQGSEA. Trimming stripped 4 bases from V and 13 bases from J, with 13 bases between. The CDR3 extends over 10 amino acids. CDR3 protein: CSVGAAAFTF. CDR3 DNA sequence: TGCAGCGTTGGTGCCGCAGCGTTCACCTTC.

The chain carries TRBV5-4 and TRBJ2-2; the D gene is possibly TRBD1 (6 bases). Trimming shortened V by 0 bases and J by 4 bases, and 13 bases separated the two germline ends. This CDR3 has 16 residues. Germline values: CDR1 SGHNT, CDR2 YYREEE (reference sequence). In DNA form, the CDR3 reads TGTGCCAGCAGCTTGGAACAGGGAGTGAGCACCGGGGAGCTGTTTTTT. Its protein is CASSLEQGVSTGELFF.

Note on this clone: The junction does not match germline at one end; this may be a read error. This chain joins TRBV6-5 and TRBJ1-1, with D unclear. The CDR3 runs 14 residues. Germline loops: CDR1 MNHEY, CDR2 SVGAGI. The DNA for the CDR3 is TGTGCCAGCAGTTATCGGAGCCTGAACACTAAAGCTTTCTTT. It specifies CASSYRSLNTKAFF.

This clone appeared a few times. The chain is built from TRBV5-1 and TRBJ2-7; D gene unclear. In germline, CDR1 is SGHRS, CDR2 YFSETQ. The CDR3 runs to 14 residues. The V end lost 0 bases, the J end lost 5 bases, and 12 bases lay between the germline ends. CDR3 sequence (DNA): TGCGCCAGCAGCTTGGCAGGCAATCCCCACGAGCAGTACTTC. Protein: CASSLAGNPHEQYF.

This sequence joins TRBV28 and TRBJ2-7, with a possible D match to TRBD2 (6 bases). CDR1 is MDHEN, CDR2 SYDVKM, per germline. V was cut by 3 bases and J by 0 bases, with 9 bases left in between. CDR3 size: 14 residues. The CDR3 DNA reads TGTGCCAGCAGTTTGGCCGGGGGCTCCTACGAGCAGTACTTC. Amino acids: CASSLAGGSYEQYF.

This chain links TRBV4-2 with TRBJ2-3, with 9 bases that match TRBD1. This CDR3 has 15 amino acids. Germline CDR1 and CDR2: LGHNA and YNFKEQ. V was pared by 2 bases and J by 1 base, with 1 base of the junction left unmatched. CDR3 nucleotides: TGTGCCAGCAGCCAAACAGGGGGCGGCACAGATACGCAGTATTTT. Its translation: CASSQTGGGTDTQYF.

The chain uses TRBV30 and TRBJ2-3, with D maybe TRBD1 (5 bases). CDR1 GTSNPN and CDR2 SVGIG come from the germline V gene (reference sequence). This CDR3 is built from 13 residues. Trimming took off 0 bases at V and 4 bases at J, with 8 bases between the two ends. The CDR3 bases are TGTGCCTGGAGTGTAGCAGGGCCAGATACGCAGTATTTT. Translation: CAWSVAGPDTQYF. The whole variable domain, remainder taken from reference TRBV30 and TRBJ2-3, is SQTIHQWPATLVQPVGSPLSLECTVEGTSNPNLYWYRQAAGRGLQLLFYSVGIGQISSEVPQNLSASRPQDRQFILSSKKLLLSDSGFYLCAWSVAGPDTQYFGPGTRLTVL.

The CDR3, as DNA: TGTGCCAGCAGCGTAGAGGCAGGGATCGGCGAGCAGTACTTC. It translates to CASSVEAGIGEQYF. V gene TRBV9 combines with J gene TRBJ2-7; possible D gene TRBD1, 5 bases. V was cut by 0 bases and J by 6 bases, with 13 bases left in between. Germline CDR1 reads SGDLS; CDR2 reads YYNGEE. There are 14 residues in the CDR3. Drawing the rest from reference TRBV9 and TRBJ2-7, the complete variable domain is DSGVTQTPKHLITATGQRVTLRCSPRSGDLSVYWYQQSLDQGLQFLIQYYNGEERAKGNILERFSAQQFPDLHSELNLSSLELGDSALYFCASSVEAGIGEQYFGPGTRLTVT.

CDR3 protein: CASSDWGLNEKLFF. The CDR3, as DNA: TGTGCCAGCAGCGATTGGGGGCTTAATGAAAAACTGTTTTTT. The chain combines TRBV11-2 with TRBJ1-4; D is perhaps TRBD1 (6 bases). The length of the CDR3 is 14 residues. In germline, CDR1 is SGHAT, CDR2 FQNNGV. Trimming removed 5 bases from V and 4 bases from J, with 11 bases in between.

The chain employs TRBV5-1 and TRBJ2-7; 11 nucleotides match TRBD2. CDR1 is SGHRS and CDR2 is YFSETQ in the germline V gene. Losses at the gene ends were 3 bases for V and 5 bases for J; bases not matched to a gene: 7. The CDR3 runs to 15 residues. The CDR3 bases are TGCGCCAGCAGCTCCACCGGGACTAGCGGTAACGAGCAGTACTTC. Protein sequence: CASSSTGTSGNEQYF.

CDR3 sequence (DNA): TGCGCCAGCAGCTTGTCAGGGTACAATGAGCAGTTCTTC. It specifies CASSLSGYNEQFF. The V gene is TRBV5-1, the J gene TRBJ2-1, with D tentatively TRBD1 (5 bases). Trimming cost V 1 base and J 4 bases, with 6 bases left between them. Per germline, CDR1 SGHRS and CDR2 YFSETQ. CDR3 length equals 13 residues.

The chain combines TRBV28 with TRBJ1-1; TRBD1 is a possible D gene (6 bases). The CDR3 length is 16 residues. The germline CDR1 and CDR2 sequences are MDHEN and SYDVKM. Deletions cut 1 base from V and 1 base from J, with 13 bases between. The DNA for the CDR3 is TGTGCCAGCAGTTTATTCCCTGCAGGGGCGAACACTGAAGCTTTCTTT. Its protein product is CASSLFPAGANTEAFF. The whole variable domain, filled in from reference TRBV28 and TRBJ1-1, reads DVKVTQSSRYLVKRTGEKVFLECVQDMDHENMFWYRQDPGLGLRLIYFSYDVKMKEKGDIPEGYSVSREKKERFSLILESASTNQTSMYLCASSLFPAGANTEAFFGQGTRLTVV.

The chain uses TRBV4-1 and TRBJ1-3; D may be TRBD1 (5 bases). Germline assignment: CDR1 MGHRA and CDR2 YSYEKL. V dropped 4 bases and J dropped 1 base, with 11 bases sitting between them. CDR3 length equals 15 residues. DNA for the CDR3: TGCGCCAGCAGCCCTCCGTCAGGGTCTGGAAACACCATATATTTT. Translated: CASSPPSGSGNTIYF.

The table lists this clone with a few counts. V is TRBV28 and J is TRBJ1-1; D remains unclear. V lost 6 bases to trimming and J lost 3 bases, with 8 bases between them. This CDR3 is built from 12 residues. CDR1 MDHEN and CDR2 SYDVKM come from the germline V gene. CDR3 sequence (DNA): TGTGCCAGCAGACGAGGGCACACTGAAGCTTTCTTT. Translating it yields CASRRGHTEAFF.

The chain joins TRBV11-2 to TRBJ1-1, with a tentative D call TRBD1 (5 bases). Trimming stripped 1 base from V and 0 bases from J, with 12 bases between. In germline, CDR1 is SGHAT, CDR2 FQNNGV. The CDR3 is 16 amino acids. The CDR3 DNA is TGTGCCAGCAGCTTAGCGCAGGGACTATTGAACACTGAAGCTTTCTTT. Its translation: CASSLAQGLLNTEAFF.

The V gene is TRBV18, the J gene TRBJ1-1; perhaps TRBD1 as D (6 bases). The CDR3 contains 14 residues. V lost 2 bases and J 4 bases, leaving 11 bases between the germline ends. Germline values: CDR1 KGHSH, CDR2 LQKENI. The chain's CDR3 is CASSPGGQTTEAFF. The CDR3 DNA reads as TGTGCCAGCTCACCAGGGGGCCAGACCACTGAAGCTTTCTTT.

This chain uses TRBV25-1 with TRBJ2-5, with TRBD2 as a possible D gene (6 bases). Germline-derived CDR1 and CDR2 are MGHDK and SYGVNS. The CDR3 is 15 amino acids. V was cut by 4 bases and J by 7 bases, with 19 bases left in between. The CDR3 sequence: CASSAPWRDQGTQYF. CDR3 nucleotides: TGTGCCAGCAGTGCCCCATGGCGGGATCAGGGGACCCAGTACTTC.

V usage is TRBV6-1 and J usage is TRBJ1-2; 7 positions match TRBD1. The CDR3 length is 15 residues. The J segment lost 4 bases and the V segment lost 3 bases, leaving 8 bases of the junction unmatched. Germline V gene data show CDR1 as MNHNS and CDR2 as SASEGT. DNA of the CDR3: TGTGCCAGCAGTGAGACAGGGTTGGGAATCTATGGCTACACCTTC. Translating it yields CASSETGLGIYGYTF.

The J gene is TRBJ1-1, the V gene TRBV7-9, with D possibly TRBD1 on 5 matching bases. This CDR3 spans 13 amino acids. The germline V and J ends were trimmed by 1 base and 11 bases, with 14 bases remaining between them. Germline CDR1 and CDR2: SEHNR and FQNEAQ (reference sequence). The CDR3 region is CASSLVQGKGAFF. The CDR3 DNA sequence: TGTGCCAGCAGCTTAGTTCAGGGCAAAGGTGCTTTCTTT.

This sequence joins TRBV7-9 and TRBJ1-1; TRBD1 agrees at 11 bases. CDR1 is SEHNR and CDR2 is FQNEAQ in the germline V gene (reference sequence). The CDR3 sequence is 17 residues long. With 5 bases clipped from V and 2 bases from J, the junction kept 10 bases outside the gene matches. CDR3 loop: CASSQRTGGPVNTEAFF. The CDR3 DNA sequence: TGTGCCAGCAGCCAGAGGACAGGGGGCCCCGTCAACACTGAAGCTTTCTTT.

V and J are TRBV15 and TRBJ2-1; 11 bases agree with TRBD2. Germline V gives CDR1 LNHNV, CDR2 YYDKDF (reference sequence). The CDR3 extends over 16 amino acids. J was trimmed by 8 bases and V by 5 bases; bases with no gene match: 11. The DNA for the CDR3 is TGTGCCACCAGCGGAGGTAGCGGGAGGGCCAATTATGAGCAGTTCTTC. Translation gives CATSGGSGRANYEQFF.

The V and J genes are TRBV15 and TRBJ2-5; 7 nucleotides align to TRBD2. This CDR3 spans 15 amino acids. V shed 1 base, J shed 7 bases, and the junction held 9 bases outside the gene matches. Germline V gene data show CDR1 as LNHNV and CDR2 as YYDKDF (reference sequence). In DNA form, the CDR3 reads TGTGCCACCAGCAGAGGGGAGGGCGGGACTGGGACCCAGTACTTC. This codes for CATSRGEGGTGTQYF. The whole variable domain, filled in from reference TRBV15 and TRBJ2-5, reads DAMVIQNPRYQVTQFGKPVTLSCSQTLNHNVMYWYQQKSSQAPKLLFHYYDKDFNNEADTPDNFQSRRPNTSFCFLDIRSPGLGDTAMYLCATSRGEGGTGTQYFGPGTRLLVL.